This T cell receptor (beta chain) was sequenced in a study of blood T cell repertoires in COVID-19. Study details: Some COVID-19 samples were acute and others convalescent; all came from the United States, Italy and Spain. PBMCs, B-cell-depleted T cells, or T cells were the source of the cDNA or gDNA that made up the material.

V lost 1 base and J 2 bases, leaving 8 bases between the germline ends. The CDR3 is 14 residues long. The germline V gene has CDR1 SGHAT and CDR2 FQDESV (reference sequence). Authors' data handling: Cell counts per sample came from amplifying reference gene primers. TCRdb keeps only in-frame clones here, not all; method: immunoSEQ multiplex PCR. The D gene and trimming were derived from the DNA, and the V and J assignments and clone size from that table. Of around 310,000 clones listed, 88% are singletons. Material: peripheral blood. V usage is TRBV11-1 and J usage is TRBJ2-5, with D perhaps TRBD2 (6 bases). The sequence came from a woman aged 45-60 years with active or convalescent COVID-19. The CDR3 region is CASSLVRGQETQYF. The CDR3 DNA reads as TGTGCCAGCAGCTTAGTACGGGGGCAAGAGACCCAGTACTTC.